This T cell receptor beta chain is from a study of cytomegalovirus exposure and HLA in healthy donors. About the study: HLA-typed donors were the source of some 85 million unique TCRs, which an early data release held.

Amplification used 60 Vbeta primers and 13 Jbeta primers. TCRdb's table, derived via immunoSEQ multiplex PCR, lists solely in-frame clones and lacks some. The top ten clones hold roughly 2.1% of a sample with nearly 200,000 clones, roughly 73% of them seen once. This CDR3 region has 13 residues. V was cut by 8 bases and J by 3 bases, with 10 bases left in between. CDR1 and CDR2 from the germline V gene are MNHEY and SVGAGI. This clone occurred a few times. The sequencing sample was made of PBMCs. The chain couples TRBV6-5 to TRBJ2-2; D unresolved. The clonotype comes from a woman in her twenties or thirties in good health and CMV-seropositive. CDR3 sequence (DNA): TGTGCCAGCCGCCTGCGTGACACCGGGGAGCTGTTTTTT. Its protein product is CASRLRDTGELFF.